A single sample gave rise to the 26 T cell receptor beta chains below, sequenced in a study of radiotherapy plus CTLA-4 blockade in lung cancer. Sequenced by immunoSEQ multiplex PCR; TCRdb stores in-frame clones only, minus some. Among tens of thousands of clones, 85% to 90% were seen once, and the ten largest hold 0.87%. Sequencing used peripheral blood, obtained from a patient treated with radiotherapy plus ipilimumab. The receptors were sampled from a human donor with non-small cell lung cancer who had stable disease on radiotherapy plus ipilimumab.

The J gene is TRBJ1-1, the V gene TRBV2; D unclear. Trimming left V 6 bases short and J 1 base short, with 12 bases between. CDR3 length equals 14 residues. Germline V gene data show CDR1 as SNHLY and CDR2 as FYNNEI. The CDR3 is CASRREMRNTEAFF. CDR3 nucleotides: TGTGCCAGCAGAAGGGAAATGAGGAACACTGAAGCTTTCTTT.

Written as DNA, the CDR3 is TGTGCCAGCTCACCGGCTAATAATTCACCCCTCCACTTT. Its protein product is CASSPANNSPLHF. The V and J genes are TRBV18 and TRBJ1-6; D is unresolved. From germline, CDR1 is KGHSH and CDR2 LQKENI. This CDR3 comprises 13 residues. The ends were cut back, 3 bases at V and 5 bases at J, with 5 bases in the middle.

V is TRBV9 and J is TRBJ2-7; D not certain. The CDR3 is made up of 14 amino acids. Germline CDR1 and CDR2: SGDLS and YYNGEE. Trimming shortened V by 0 bases and J by 2 bases, and 9 bases separated the two germline ends. In DNA form, the CDR3 reads TGTGCCAGCAGCGTAGGGTCAGACCCCTACGAGCAGTACTTC. It is translated as CASSVGSDPYEQYF.

The chain has TRBV11-3 and TRBJ2-5; no clear D gene. Per the germline V gene, CDR1 is SGHNT and CDR2 is YENEEA. This CDR3 is 14 amino acids long. Trimming left V 1 base short and J 0 bases short, with 6 bases between. In nucleotides, the CDR3 is TGTGCCAGCAGCTTAGGGCAGGACCAAGAGACCCAGTACTTC. Encoded protein: CASSLGQDQETQYF.

The rearrangement uses TRBV15 and TRBJ2-7, with 8 nucleotides matching TRBD2. V trimming: 3 bases; J trimming: 4 bases; junction bases outside the gene matches: 8. Germline V gene data show CDR1 as LNHNV and CDR2 as YYDKDF (reference sequence). This CDR3 contains 15 residues. CDR3 sequence: CATSSGRGGLYEQYF. CDR3 DNA: TGTGCCACCAGCAGTGGACGGGGGGGGCTATACGAGCAGTACTTC.

This chain joins TRBV9 and TRBJ2-5; D not resolved. Trimming cost V 3 bases and J 2 bases, with 11 bases left between them. CDR3 length equals 14 residues. Per the germline V gene, CDR1 is SGDLS and CDR2 is YYNGEE. This CDR3 is CASSARWQQETQYF. The CDR3 nucleotides are TGTGCCAGCAGCGCTAGATGGCAGCAAGAGACCCAGTACTTC.

The V and J genes are TRBV7-2 and TRBJ2-3; D is unresolved. Looked up from germline, CDR1 is SGHTA and CDR2 is FQGNSA. V was trimmed by 2 bases and J by 4 bases, leaving 13 bases between them. The CDR3 covers 15 residues. CDR3: CASSLLKPGPDTQYF. As DNA, the CDR3 is TGTGCCAGCAGCTTACTAAAGCCGGGCCCAGATACGCAGTATTTT.

V usage is TRBV5-1 and J usage is TRBJ2-3, with a weak D call TRBD2 (6 bases). There are 16 residues in the CDR3. V shed 1 base and J shed 0 bases, with 12 bases lying between them. CDR1 is SGHRS and CDR2 is YFSETQ in the germline V gene. The CDR3 DNA sequence: TGCGCCAGCAGCTTGACGGGAGCCCTTAGCACAGATACGCAGTATTTT. Translating gives CASSLTGALSTDTQYF. Complete variable domain (other parts from reference TRBV5-1 and TRBJ2-3): KAGVTQTPRYLIKTRGQQVTLSCSPISGHRSVSWYQQTPGQGLQFLFEYFSETQRNKGNFPGRFSGRQFSNSRSEMNVSTLELGDSALYLCASSLTGALSTDTQYFGPGTRLTVL.

This rearrangement joins TRBV5-1 to TRBJ1-2, with D unresolved. CDR3 size: 14 residues. Per the germline V gene, CDR1 is SGHRS and CDR2 is YFSETQ. The V end lost 4 bases, the J end lost 0 bases, and 10 bases lay between the germline ends. The CDR3 DNA sequence: TGCGCCAGCAGCCCCCATATTTCTAACTATGGCTACACCTTC. Translation gives CASSPHISNYGYTF.

The J gene is TRBJ2-7, the V gene TRBV28; possibly TRBD2 for D (6 bases). Trimming left V 3 bases short and J 2 bases short, with 11 bases between. This CDR3 is built from 14 residues. The germline gives CDR1 MDHEN, CDR2 SYDVKM. DNA for the CDR3: TGTGCCAGCAGTTTCGGGCTAGCGACCTACGAGCAGTACTTC. The encoded protein is CASSFGLATYEQYF.

J is TRBJ2-1 and V is TRBV9; 10 bases line up with TRBD2. Germline CDR1 SGDLS, CDR2 YYNGEE. The CDR3 consists of 16 residues. After removal of 0 bases from V and 7 bases from J, the junction contained 7 bases not matched to a gene. The DNA for the CDR3 is TGTGCCAGCAGCGTAGGGGCCAGCGGGGGGGCAAATGAGCAGTTCTTC. Translation gives CASSVGASGGANEQFF.

Remarks on this clone: A junction boundary mismatches the germline segment, possibly from a read error. The CDR3 DNA reads TGTGCCAGCAGTTCCAGACTAGCGGGGGTGCCCCTCTTC. Amino acids: CASSSRLAGVPLF. The chain combines TRBV28 with TRBJ2-1; 12 bases line up with TRBD2. Germline-derived CDR1 and CDR2 are MDHEN and SYDVKM. The CDR3 sequence is 13 residues long.

About this clone: The sample carries other DNA sequences with the same CDR3. This chain joins TRBV2 and TRBJ2-3; D is perhaps TRBD2 (7 bases). The CDR3 totals 16 residues. The germline V gene encodes CDR1 SNHLY and CDR2 FYNNEI. V shed 4 bases and J shed 6 bases, with 20 bases lying between them. In DNA, the CDR3 is TGTGCCAGCAGTGGGGGGCTAGCGGAGCATGGGGATACGCAGTATTTT. This sequence encodes CASSGGLAEHGDTQYF.

This clone showed up just once. The gene calls are TRBV5-1 and TRBJ2-3; a weak D match, TRBD1 (6 bases). Germline CDR1 reads SGHRS; CDR2 reads YFSETQ. This CDR3 has 14 amino acids. The ends were cut back, 6 bases at V and 0 bases at J, with 11 bases in the middle. The CDR3, as DNA: TGCGCCAGCACGGTTGACAGGAGCACAGATACGCAGTATTTT. It translates to CASTVDRSTDTQYF.

V usage is TRBV11-2 and J usage is TRBJ2-3, with 10 bases lining up with TRBD2. With V trimmed by 2 bases and J by 5 bases, 13 bases remained unmatched. Germline lookup yields CDR1 SGHAT and CDR2 FQNNGV. The CDR3 totals 18 residues. CDR3 nucleotides: TGTGCCAGCAGCTTAAGGCGGCTAGCGGGGGCCAGGGGAGATACGCAGTATTTT. Translation: CASSLRRLAGARGDTQYF.

This chain joins TRBV13 and TRBJ1-1, with D possibly matching TRBD1 (5 bases). Per germline, CDR1 PRHDT and CDR2 FYEKMQ (reference sequence). V was cut by 5 bases and J by 4 bases, with 11 bases left in between. CDR3 length: 13 residues. In nucleotides, the CDR3 is TGTGCCAGCAGCCCTCAGAGGGGCACTGAAGCTTTCTTT. Translation: CASSPQRGTEAFF. Full variable domain (outside the CDR3, taken from reference TRBV13 and TRBJ1-1): AAGVIQSPRHLIKEKRETATLKCYPIPRHDTVYWYQQGPGQDPQFLISFYEKMQSDKGSIPDRFSAQQFSDYHSELNMSSLELGDSALYFCASSPQRGTEAFFGQGTRLTVV.

The rearrangement joins TRBV9 to TRBJ1-2, with D perhaps TRBD1 (5 bases). Trimming removed 4 bases at V and 5 bases at J, with 18 bases between. The CDR3 has 15 residues. Germline V gene lookup returns CDR1 SGDLS and CDR2 YYNGEE. The CDR3 region is CASSQGGQASYGYTF. Written as DNA, the CDR3 is TGTGCCAGCAGCCAGGGAGGGCAGGCCTCATATGGCTACACCTTC.

This clone appeared a single time. The chain recombines TRBV5-6 with TRBJ2-7; D not resolved. V lost 3 bases and J lost 7, with 11 bases in between. Germline V gene lookup returns CDR1 SGHDT and CDR2 YYEEEE. This CDR3 region has 12 residues. The DNA for the CDR3 is TGTGCCAGCAGCTCCTCGACCCTGGAGCAGTACTTC. It specifies CASSSSTLEQYF.

The rearrangement links TRBV27 to TRBJ1-1; D is unresolved. The CDR3 spans 13 residues. Trimming left V 6 bases short and J 1 base short, with 9 bases between. Germline V lookup: CDR1 MNHEY, CDR2 SMNVEV (reference sequence). The CDR3 DNA sequence: TGTGCCAGCAGGCTTTGGGGGAACACTGAAGCTTTCTTT. Amino acid sequence: CASRLWGNTEAFF.

The chain joins TRBV7-2 to TRBJ2-1; D gene uncertain. Germline assignment: CDR1 SGHTA and CDR2 FQGNSA. The CDR3 totals 14 residues. V was trimmed by 8 bases and J by 9 bases, leaving 20 bases between them. CDR3 nucleotide sequence: TGTGCCAGCTCCCCCAATCTTGGTAGGAGTGAGCAGTTCTTC. Translating gives CASSPNLGRSEQFF.

This clone appeared a single time. J is TRBJ1-5 and V is TRBV29-1; no definite D call. Trimming took off 4 bases at V and 2 bases at J, with 9 bases between the two ends. The CDR3 totals 13 residues. Germline-derived CDR1 and CDR2 are SQVTM and ANQGSEA. The CDR3, as DNA: TGCAGCGTTGTACTTACGGGCAATCAGCCCCAGCATTTT. It codes for CSVVLTGNQPQHF.

The rearrangement links TRBV5-4 to TRBJ2-3, with 10 bases identical to TRBD2. The V gene's germline CDR1 is SGHNT and CDR2 YYREEE (reference sequence). V lost 0 bases, J lost 4 bases, and 8 bases stayed unmatched. The CDR3 extends over 17 amino acids. CDR3 region: CASSLELSGGAADTQYF. The CDR3, as DNA: TGTGCCAGCAGCTTGGAACTGAGCGGGGGGGCTGCAGATACGCAGTATTTT.

This chain joins TRBV9 and TRBJ2-1; weak D call: TRBD1 (6 bases). Germline V gene sequence: CDR1 SGDLS, CDR2 YYNGEE. The CDR3 is 15 residues long. Trimming stripped 0 bases from V and 4 bases from J, with 11 bases between. In DNA form, the CDR3 reads TGTGCCAGCAGCGTAGTGGGGGCATTATACAATGAGCAGTTCTTC. As protein: CASSVVGALYNEQFF. Using reference TRBV9 and TRBJ2-1 for the parts outside the CDR3, the full variable domain is DSGVTQTPKHLITATGQRVTLRCSPRSGDLSVYWYQQSLDQGLQFLIQYYNGEERAKGNILERFSAQQFPDLHSELNLSSLELGDSALYFCASSVVGALYNEQFFGPGTRLTVL.

The rearrangement uses TRBV11-1 and TRBJ2-7; the D is unclear. The ends were cut back, 2 bases at V and 0 bases at J, with 20 bases in the middle. This CDR3 has 18 residues. Per germline, CDR1 SGHAT and CDR2 FQDESV (reference sequence). CDR3: CASSLLAAPRPRSYEQYF. CDR3 in DNA: TGTGCCAGCAGCTTACTGGCGGCCCCCCGACCCCGCTCCTACGAGCAGTACTTC.

V is TRBV10-2 and J is TRBJ2-1, with TRBD2 matching 8 bases. Germline V lookup: CDR1 WSHSY, CDR2 SAAADI. The length of the CDR3 is 15 residues. Trimming cost V 6 bases and J 4 bases; bases outside gene matches: 8. The CDR3 spells CASSRTSSPYNEQFF. The CDR3 DNA is TGCGCCAGCAGCAGGACTAGCAGCCCTTACAATGAGCAGTTCTTC.

The gene calls are TRBV25-1 and TRBJ2-2; tentatively, D is TRBD2 (7 bases). The V end lost 6 bases, the J end lost 6 bases, and 20 bases lay between the germline ends. This CDR3 is 16 amino acids long. CDR1 MGHDK and CDR2 SYGVNS come from the germline V gene. CDR3: CASRQGGGVGSGELFF. The CDR3 bases are TGTGCCAGCAGGCAAGGCGGGGGCGTGGGGTCCGGGGAGCTGTTTTTT.